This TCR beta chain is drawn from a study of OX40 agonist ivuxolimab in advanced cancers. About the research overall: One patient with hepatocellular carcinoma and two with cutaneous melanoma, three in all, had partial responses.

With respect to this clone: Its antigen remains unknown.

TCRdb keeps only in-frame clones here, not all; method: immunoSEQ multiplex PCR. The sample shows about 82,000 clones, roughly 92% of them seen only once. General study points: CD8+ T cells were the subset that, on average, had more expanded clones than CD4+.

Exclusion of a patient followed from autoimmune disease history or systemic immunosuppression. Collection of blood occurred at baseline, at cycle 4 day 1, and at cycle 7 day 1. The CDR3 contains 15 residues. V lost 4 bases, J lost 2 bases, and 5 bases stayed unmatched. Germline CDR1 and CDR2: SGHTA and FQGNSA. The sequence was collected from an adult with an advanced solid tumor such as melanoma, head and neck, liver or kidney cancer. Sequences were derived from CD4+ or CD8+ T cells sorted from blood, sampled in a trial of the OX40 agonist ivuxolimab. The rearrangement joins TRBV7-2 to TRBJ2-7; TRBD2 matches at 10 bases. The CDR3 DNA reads TGTGCCAGCAGCTCCGGGACTAGCGTCGCCTACGAGCAGTACTTC. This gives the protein CASSSGTSVAYEQYF.